The sequence of this TCR beta chain was determined in a study of blood T cell repertoires in COVID-19. In the study overall: T cells, B-cell-depleted T cells, or PBMCs provided the cDNA or gDNA that served as material.

The method was immunoSEQ multiplex PCR; TCRdb's version includes in-frame clones alone and lacks a portion of them. The sample shows approximately 210,000 clones, around nine tenths of them seen only once. Germline V gene data show CDR1 as SEHNR and CDR2 as FQNEAQ (reference sequence). With 3 bases removed from V and 4 bases from J, the gap between germline ends came to 9 bases. The length of the CDR3 is 13 residues. The specimen was peripheral blood. This receptor was taken from a man aged 18-30 years with active or convalescent COVID-19. The chain uses TRBV7-9 and TRBJ1-2, with D maybe TRBD1 (5 bases). The CDR3 spells CASSLETAYGYTF. For the CDR3, the DNA is TGTGCCAGCAGCTTGGAGACAGCCTATGGCTACACCTTC.